This entry features one TCR beta chain sequence. This sample stems from a study of blood T cell repertoires in COVID-19. Germline V gives CDR1 MDHEN, CDR2 SYDVKM. Unmatched junction bases numbered 4, after V lost 4 bases and J lost 4 bases. The CDR3 consists of 14 residues. Clones were read by immunoSEQ multiplex PCR, and TCRdb kept only the in-frame ones, dropping some. The repertoire includes 150,000 to 200,000 clones, about 72% of them detected once, and 17% sits in the top ten. The source of this sequence is a woman aged 45-65 years who had recovered from COVID-19. V is TRBV28 and J is TRBJ1-2; 9 positions agree with TRBD1. Sample: PBMCs or T cells enriched from blood (not recorded which). Written as DNA, the CDR3 is TGTGCCAGCAGTTCCTCGGGACAGGGCTATGGCTACACCTTC. It translates to CASSSSGQGYGYTF.